This T cell receptor (beta chain) was captured in a study of PD-1 blockade in classical Hodgkin lymphoma. General study findings and limits: Significant TCR diversity gains by C4D1 occurred in CD4+ but not CD8+ cells. Newly diagnosed patients were reported to exhibit reduced baseline TCR diversity relative to healthy donors.

Germline CDR1 SGHDT, CDR2 YYEEEE. The CDR3 covers 15 residues. The V gene lost 0 bases and the J gene lost 0 bases, with 9 bases spanning the gap. This clone was seen only a few times. Its antigen is currently unknown. Every patient had relapsed following autologous stem cell transplantation, and cohorts differed in brentuximab vedotin exposure. Patients showed best responses of complete response, partial response or progressive disease. This table comes from immunoSEQ multiplex PCR, and its TCRdb copy is limited to in-frame clones, with some not included. The sample has around 91,000 clones; about nine tenths are singletons.

The rearrangement links TRBV5-6 to TRBJ1-1; D is unresolved. The sample consisted of peripheral blood mononuclear cells (PBMCs), taken at baseline. The origin of this receptor is a human donor with classical Hodgkin lymphoma. Here the CDR3 reads CASSLVATMNTEAFF. In DNA, the CDR3 is TGTGCCAGCAGCTTGGTTGCTACCATGAACACTGAAGCTTTCTTT.